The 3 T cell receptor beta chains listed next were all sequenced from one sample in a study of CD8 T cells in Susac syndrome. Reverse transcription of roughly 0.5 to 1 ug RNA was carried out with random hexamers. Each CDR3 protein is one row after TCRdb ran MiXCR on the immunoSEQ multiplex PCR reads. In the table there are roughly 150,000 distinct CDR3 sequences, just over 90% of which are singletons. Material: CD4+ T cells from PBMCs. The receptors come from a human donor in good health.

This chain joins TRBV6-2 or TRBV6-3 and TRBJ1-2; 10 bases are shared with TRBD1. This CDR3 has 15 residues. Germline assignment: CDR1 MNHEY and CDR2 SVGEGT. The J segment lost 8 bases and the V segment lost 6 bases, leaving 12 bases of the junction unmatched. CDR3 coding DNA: TGTGCCAGCAGACACGGGGGACAGGGGACGAGAGGCTACACCTTC. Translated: CASRHGGQGTRGYTF.

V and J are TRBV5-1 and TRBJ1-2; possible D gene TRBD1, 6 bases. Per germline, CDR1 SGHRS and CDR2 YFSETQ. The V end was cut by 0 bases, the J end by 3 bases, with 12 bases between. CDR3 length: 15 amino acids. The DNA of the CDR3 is TGCGCCAGCAGCTTGGGGACAGTACGGGACTATGGCTACACCTTC. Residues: CASSLGTVRDYGYTF.

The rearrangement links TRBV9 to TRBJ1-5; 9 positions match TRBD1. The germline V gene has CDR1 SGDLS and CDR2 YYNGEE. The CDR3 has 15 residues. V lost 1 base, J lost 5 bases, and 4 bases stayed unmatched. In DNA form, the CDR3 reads TGTGCCAGCAGCGTAATGACAGGGGGGGATCAGCCCCAGCATTTT. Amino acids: CASSVMTGGDQPQHF.